Sequencing of this TCR beta chain was carried out in a study of response to subunit inactivated influenza vaccine. Trimming took 2 bases from V and 4 from J; bases not matched to a gene: 8. Germline values: CDR1 SQVTM, CDR2 ANQGSEA. The CDR3 runs 15 residues. TCRdb called the RT-PCR reads again in MiXCR, with one record for every CDR3 protein. The top ten clones hold 11% of a sample with almost 600,000 distinct CDR3 sequences, about 15% of them seen once. This clonotype was seen many times. Its antigen is as yet unknown. Points from the study as a whole: It was suggested by the authors that few new T cells are recruited by each seasonal influenza vaccination.

The input for sequencing was PBMCs from blood, taken roughly 13 days after vaccination. The chain recombines TRBV29-1 with TRBJ2-7; 10 bases map to TRBD2. The receptor was derived from a man aged 50 to 60 who received an inactivated influenza vaccine. The DNA for the CDR3 is TGCAGCGTTGAAAGGGCTAGCGGGAGACTATACGAGCAGTACTTC. It specifies CSVERASGRLYEQYF.